The 23 T cell receptor beta chains given below trace back to one sample, sequenced in a study of cytotoxic CD8 clonotypes in ibrutinib-treated CLL. Assay: immunoSEQ multiplex PCR; the TCRdb copy retains only in-frame clones and omits some. The table lists hundreds of thousands of clones, roughly 70% of them singletons. This sample comprised PBMCs, obtained after 24 months of ibrutinib treatment. The source is a human donor with chronic lymphocytic leukemia.

This clone came up many times. The rearrangement joins TRBV6-5 to TRBJ2-7, with TRBD2 as a possible D gene (6 bases). Germline V gives CDR1 MNHEY, CDR2 SVGAGI. The CDR3 sequence is 15 residues long. Trimming took off 0 bases at V and 3 bases at J, with 12 bases between the two ends. The CDR3 is CASSYSGGLGYEQYF. CDR3 DNA: TGTGCCAGCAGTTACTCGGGGGGACTCGGCTACGAGCAGTACTTC.

This clone has just a few counts. The V and J genes are TRBV4-3 and TRBJ2-5; the D is unclear. The CDR3 contains 15 residues. Trimming pared 0 bases from V and 5 bases from J, leaving 13 bases between. CDR1 and CDR2 from the germline V gene are LGHNA and YSLEER. CDR3 region: CASSQDWGIWETQYF. The DNA of the CDR3 is TGCGCCAGCAGCCAAGATTGGGGTATATGGGAGACCCAGTACTTC.

This clone was picked up a small number of times. This rearrangement joins TRBV5-1 to TRBJ2-5; no firm D call. The CDR3 contains 12 residues. The V gene lost 6 bases and the J gene lost 3 bases, with 9 bases spanning the gap. Germline V gene sequence: CDR1 SGHRS, CDR2 YFSETQ. CDR3 in amino acids: CASKDGEETQYF. The CDR3 DNA sequence: TGCGCCAGCAAGGACGGAGAAGAGACCCAGTACTTC.

The chain carries TRBV29-1 and TRBJ1-1; D gene uncertain. Per the germline V gene, CDR1 is SQVTM and CDR2 is ANQGSEA. This CDR3 spans 11 amino acids. Between the trimmed V and J ends, which lost 2 bases and 4 bases, there was a span of 5 bases. The DNA for the CDR3 is TGCAGCGTTGAATGGGGCACTGAAGCTTTCTTT. This gives the protein CSVEWGTEAFF.

The V call is TRBV9, the J call TRBJ2-7, with D possibly being TRBD2 (6 bases). This CDR3 contains 14 residues. The germline CDR1 and CDR2 sequences are SGDLS and YYNGEE. Trimming removed 0 bases from V and 2 bases from J, with 9 bases in between. The CDR3 coding sequence is TGTGCCAGCAGCGTAGGTGGCGGGACCTACGAGCAGTACTTC. It yields the protein CASSVGGGTYEQYF.

DNA for the CDR3: TGTGCCAGCAGACTAGCGGGAGTGGGGGATACGCAGTATTTT. Translation gives CASRLAGVGDTQYF. V gene TRBV6-5 combines with J gene TRBJ2-3; 11 positions agree with TRBD2. The CDR3 contains 14 residues. CDR1 and CDR2 (germline): MNHEY, SVGAGI. V was clipped by 6 bases and J by 6 bases; unmatched bases: 5.

The J gene is TRBJ2-1, the V gene TRBV29-1; TRBD2 agrees at 7 bases. Looked up from germline, CDR1 is SQVTM and CDR2 is ANQGSEA. The CDR3 spans 13 residues. J was trimmed by 2 bases and V by 6 bases; bases with no gene match: 4. CDR3 bases: TGCAGCGTGGGGGACTACGCCTACAATGAGCAGTTCTTC. It yields the protein CSVGDYAYNEQFF.

The gene calls are TRBV9 and TRBJ2-5; 7 nucleotides align to TRBD1. With V trimmed by 0 bases and J by 5 bases, 4 bases remained unmatched. This CDR3 contains 14 residues. Per the germline V gene, CDR1 is SGDLS and CDR2 is YYNGEE. CDR3 region: CASSVGGGRETQYF. DNA of the CDR3: TGTGCCAGCAGCGTAGGAGGGGGCAGGGAGACCCAGTACTTC.

The chain joins TRBV10-1 to TRBJ2-1, with TRBD2 identical over 7 bases. The CDR3 runs 15 residues. Germline trimming cut 5 bases from V and 3 bases from J; bases unmatched to any gene: 7. From germline, CDR1 is WNHNN and CDR2 SYGVQD (reference sequence). The CDR3 nucleotides read TGCGCCAGCAGTACCTCCGGGACTATCTACAATGAGCAGTTCTTC. Protein product: CASSTSGTIYNEQFF.

This chain uses TRBV4-2 with TRBJ1-1; 9 nucleotides align to TRBD1. CDR1 is LGHNA, CDR2 YNFKEQ, per germline. The CDR3 has 16 residues. V trimming: 0 bases; J trimming: 4 bases; junction bases outside the gene matches: 6. The CDR3 DNA follows: TGTGCCAGCAGCCAAGATTTGTGGGACAGGGTCACTGAAGCTTTCTTT. Translated: CASSQDLWDRVTEAFF.

This clone has only a few counts. This chain links TRBV6-6 with TRBJ2-7; tentatively, D is TRBD2 (6 bases). The V end was cut by 5 bases, the J end by 3 bases, with 17 bases between. The CDR3 runs to 15 residues. Per germline, CDR1 MNHNY and CDR2 SVGAGI (reference sequence). CDR3 DNA: TGTGCCAGCAGTGAGGGACTTCCAACCGACTACGAGCAGTACTTC. This translates into CASSEGLPTDYEQYF.

The genes are TRBV28 and TRBJ2-3; D tentatively fits TRBD1 or TRBD2 (7 bases each). CDR3 length equals 16 residues. Germline CDR1 reads MDHEN; CDR2 reads SYDVKM. The ends were cut back, 5 bases at V and 1 base at J, with 16 bases in the middle. The CDR3 bases are TGTGCCAGCAGTCACAGGGGCGGGAGAGGCACAGATACGCAGTATTTT. Translation gives CASSHRGGRGTDTQYF.

This clone was seen a single time. The rearrangement links TRBV20-1 to TRBJ2-1; unclear D gene. Looked up from germline, CDR1 is DFQATT and CDR2 is SNEGSKA (reference sequence). This CDR3 has 10 amino acids. V lost 3 bases and J lost 7, with 4 bases in between. This CDR3 is CSARSNEQFF. The CDR3 DNA reads TGCAGTGCTAGGAGTAATGAGCAGTTCTTC.

V is TRBV7-2 and J is TRBJ2-1; D possibly corresponds to TRBD1 (6 bases). V was cut by 5 bases and J by 4 bases, with 15 bases left in between. The CDR3 length is 15 residues. Germline CDR1 and CDR2: SGHTA and FQGNSA. The CDR3 DNA is TGTGCCAGCAGCGAACAGGGCCAGGAATACAATGAGCAGTTCTTC. Translated: CASSEQGQEYNEQFF.

The rearrangement links TRBV15 to TRBJ1-4; the D is unclear. V shed 1 base and J shed 4 bases, with 10 bases lying between them. This CDR3 comprises 15 residues. Germline V gives CDR1 LNHNV, CDR2 YYDKDF (reference sequence). The CDR3 coding sequence is TGTGCCACCAGCAGAGTCGAGGTTGATAATGAAAAACTGTTTTTT. Translated, it gives CATSRVEVDNEKLFF.

The sample holds one count of this clone. The chain combines TRBV30 with TRBJ2-4; 7 bases map to TRBD1. Germline V lookup: CDR1 GTSNPN, CDR2 SVGIG (reference sequence). The CDR3 extends over 14 amino acids. Losses at the gene ends were 1 base for V and 8 bases for J; bases not matched to a gene: 8. CDR3 loop: CAWSAYRGRDIQYF. CDR3 DNA sequence: TGTGCCTGGAGTGCGTACAGGGGAAGGGACATTCAGTACTTC. The variable domain in full, with the rest retrieved from reference TRBV30 and TRBJ2-4, is SQTIHQWPATLVQPVGSPLSLECTVEGTSNPNLYWYRQAAGRGLQLLFYSVGIGQISSEVPQNLSASRPQDRQFILSSKKLLLSDSGFYLCAWSAYRGRDIQYFGAGTRLSVL.

The rearrangement links TRBV5-1 to TRBJ2-7; 8 positions match TRBD1. CDR1 and CDR2 (germline): SGHRS, YFSETQ. The CDR3 has 15 residues. With V trimmed by 0 bases and J by 6 bases, 8 bases remained unmatched. The CDR3 DNA reads as TGCGCCAGCAGCTTGGACAGGCAGGGGGCTGGCGAGCAGTACTTC. Translating it yields CASSLDRQGAGEQYF.

This chain connects TRBV9 to TRBJ2-1; 9 nucleotides align to TRBD2. V was clipped by 2 bases and J by 3 bases; unmatched bases: 3. CDR3 length: 15 amino acids. The V gene's germline CDR1 is SGDLS and CDR2 YYNGEE. CDR3 amino acids: CASSVRGRVYNEQFF. Here the CDR3 DNA reads TGTGCCAGCAGCGTGCGCGGGAGGGTCTACAATGAGCAGTTCTTC.

V gene TRBV29-1 combines with J gene TRBJ1-5; TRBD1 agrees at 8 bases. V dropped 6 bases and J dropped 1; count of bases not matched to a gene: 2. The CDR3 contains 13 residues. Germline V gives CDR1 SQVTM, CDR2 ANQGSEA. The CDR3 region is CSVRTGSNQPQHF. In DNA, the CDR3 is TGCAGCGTAAGGACAGGGAGCAATCAGCCCCAGCATTTT.

The chain recombines TRBV4-2 with TRBJ2-7; TRBD1 aligns across 8 bases. The CDR3 loop spans 17 amino acids. CDR1 and CDR2 (germline): LGHNA, YNFKEQ. The ends lost 4 bases at V and 2 bases at J; junction bases unmatched: 13. This CDR3 is CASSRGESGGTPYEQYF. As DNA, the CDR3 is TGTGCCAGCAGCCGAGGGGAATCAGGGGGCACTCCCTACGAGCAGTACTTC.

The chain combines TRBV7-2 with TRBJ1-1, with no clear D. The CDR3 has 16 amino acids. V lost 5 bases to trimming and J lost 0 bases, with 16 bases between them. The V gene's germline CDR1 is SGHTA and CDR2 FQGNSA. The chain's CDR3 is CASSRLMGGLNTEAFF. CDR3 DNA sequence: TGTGCCAGCAGCCGACTGATGGGCGGATTGAACACTGAAGCTTTCTTT.

This clone has a handful of counts. This rearrangement joins TRBV4-1 to TRBJ1-5; 8 bases line up with TRBD1. The germline V gene encodes CDR1 MGHRA and CDR2 YSYEKL. Germline trimming cut 4 bases from V and 7 bases from J; bases unmatched to any gene: 9. The CDR3 is 15 amino acids. CDR3 residues: CASSPDRGAGQPQHF. CDR3 sequence (DNA): TGCGCCAGCAGCCCTGACAGGGGCGCAGGGCAGCCCCAGCATTTT.

The chain has TRBV4-2 and TRBJ1-2; D unclear. CDR1 and CDR2 (germline): LGHNA, YNFKEQ. The V and J ends lost 0 bases and 3 bases respectively, with 8 bases between them. The CDR3 runs 14 residues. The CDR3 is CASSQDPEDYGYTF. CDR3 DNA sequence: TGTGCCAGCAGCCAAGATCCAGAAGACTATGGCTACACCTTC.